The 9 T cell receptor beta chains below were found in one sample sequenced in a study of post-analysis software for immune sequencing data. Overall study results and limits: Among five TRBV segments more frequent in patients than controls were TRBV5-6, TRBV5-1 and TRBV20-1.

No antigen is known for these receptors. Incorporated into the TCR beta cDNA libraries were unique molecular identifiers, which served to reduce PCR and sequencing biases. TCRdb re-called the PCR reads with MiXCR, one entry per CDR3 protein. The table has 750,000 to 950,000 distinct CDR3 sequences, 53% seen once; the top ten hold approximately 4.3%. The specimen was blood. These TCRs come from a girl under 18 with multiple sclerosis.

This clonotype turned up a few times. The chain links TRBV19 to TRBJ2-7, with a possible D match to TRBD1 (6 bases). The DNA end is a closer match to TRBJ2-5, so the J assignment may be wrong. Germline V gene sequence: CDR1 LNHDA, CDR2 SQIVND (reference sequence). This CDR3 spans 12 amino acids. The CDR3 region is CASSVGQETQYF. As DNA, the CDR3 is TGTGCCAGTAGTGTTGGACAGGAGACCCAGTACTTC.

The J gene is TRBJ2-1, the V gene TRBV12-3 or TRBV12-4, with D perhaps matching TRBD1 (5 bases). V shed 6 bases and J shed 4 bases, with 13 bases lying between them. The CDR3 totals 14 residues. CDR3 DNA: TGTGCCAGCAGCTGGGTCACAGGATACAATGAGCAGTTCTTC. It is translated as CASSWVTGYNEQFF.

The rearrangement uses TRBV29-1 and TRBJ2-5; D is perhaps TRBD1 or TRBD2 (5 bases each). V was pared by 8 bases and J by 4 bases, with 14 bases between. The CDR3 sequence is 12 residues long. Per germline, CDR1 SQVTM and CDR2 ANQGSEA. The CDR3 DNA follows: TGCAGCACACCTGAGGGGCCAGAGACCCAGTACTTC. This codes for CSTPEGPETQYF. The full variable domain, in which reference TRBV29-1 and TRBJ2-5 provide the parts outside the CDR3, is SAVISQKPSRDICQRGTSLTIQCQVDSQVTMMFWYRQQPGQSLTLIATANQGSEATYESGFVIDKFPISRPNLTFSTLTVSNMSPEDSSIYLCSTPEGPETQYFGPGTRLLVL.

V usage is TRBV20-1 and J usage is TRBJ2-5; D gene uncertain. Trimming stripped 3 bases from V and 5 bases from J, with 16 bases between. This CDR3 region has 14 residues. The germline gives CDR1 DFQATT, CDR2 SNEGSKA (reference sequence). CDR3 bases: TGCAGTGCTAGTTCCGGCCTATGGGTGGAGACCCAGTACTTC. Translated, it gives CSASSGLWVETQYF.

This clonotype was found a few times. This chain joins TRBV29-1 and TRBJ1-1; D gene uncertain. Germline V CDR1 and CDR2: SQVTM, ANQGSEA. Trimming left V 2 bases short and J 4 bases short, with 11 bases between. The length of the CDR3 is 13 residues. The CDR3 DNA follows: TGCAGCGTTGAAAGGGTATTTGGCACTGAAGCTTTCTTT. It is translated as CSVERVFGTEAFF.

This clonotype appeared a few times. This chain links TRBV20-1 with TRBJ1-2; 9 bases match TRBD1. Looked up from germline, CDR1 is DFQATT and CDR2 is SNEGSKA (reference sequence). This CDR3 contains 13 residues. Trimming removed 4 bases from V and 6 bases from J; junction bases left unmatched: 6. CDR3 in amino acids: CSATTGGAHGYTF. CDR3 bases: TGCAGTGCTACTACAGGGGGCGCACATGGCTACACCTTC.

This chain joins TRBV5-6 and TRBJ1-5; no reliable D call. V was clipped by 3 bases and J by 5 bases, with 15 bases between them. Germline CDR1 and CDR2: SGHDT and YYEEEE. This CDR3 comprises 15 residues. CDR3 amino acids: CASSSGLPLHQPQHF. CDR3 sequence (DNA): TGTGCCAGCAGCTCCGGGCTTCCCCTACATCAGCCCCAGCATTTT.

The chain has TRBV10-3 and TRBJ2-3; D tentatively reads TRBD1 or TRBD2 (5 bases each). Trimming cost V 6 bases and J 6 bases, with 19 bases left between them. Germline V CDR1 and CDR2: ENHRY, SYGVKD. CDR3 size: 15 residues. The DNA of the CDR3 is TGTGCCATCAGACCGGGGACCACCTTCGCGGATACGCAGTATTTT. It codes for CAIRPGTTFADTQYF.

The chain combines TRBV10-3 with TRBJ2-7; D is uncertain. V gave up 10 bases and J gave up 2 bases, with 12 bases separating them. This CDR3 has 12 amino acids. The germline V gene has CDR1 ENHRY and CDR2 SYGVKD. CDR3 protein: CATATPPYEQYF. DNA of the CDR3: TGTGCCACCGCGACACCTCCCTACGAGCAGTACTTC.